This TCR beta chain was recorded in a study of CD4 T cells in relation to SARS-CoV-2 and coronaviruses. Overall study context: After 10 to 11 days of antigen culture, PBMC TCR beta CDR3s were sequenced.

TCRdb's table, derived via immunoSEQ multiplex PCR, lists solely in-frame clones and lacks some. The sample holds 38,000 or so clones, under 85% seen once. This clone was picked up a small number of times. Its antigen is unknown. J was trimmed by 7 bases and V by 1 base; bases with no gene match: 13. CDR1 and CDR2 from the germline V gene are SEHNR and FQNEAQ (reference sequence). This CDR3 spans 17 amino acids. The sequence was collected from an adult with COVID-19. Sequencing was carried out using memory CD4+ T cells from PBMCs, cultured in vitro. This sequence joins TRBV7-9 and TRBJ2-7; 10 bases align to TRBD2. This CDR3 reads CASSLDEGLALGREQYF. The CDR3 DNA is TGTGCCAGCAGCTTAGACGAGGGACTAGCGCTAGGCCGGGAGCAGTACTTC.